Each of the 19 T cell receptor beta chains below was sequenced from the same sample in a study of radiotherapy plus CTLA-4 blockade in lung cancer. The repertoire was sequenced with immunoSEQ multiplex PCR; TCRdb's copy has only in-frame clones and lacks some. The sample has 85,000 to 90,000 clones, more than 70% seen once; the top ten hold 11% to 15%. Sequencing was performed on peripheral blood, taken from a patient treated with radiotherapy plus ipilimumab. These receptors were taken from a human donor with non-small cell lung cancer that progressed on radiotherapy plus ipilimumab.

This clone was seen a handful of times. This sequence joins TRBV7-9 and TRBJ1-4; 9 positions agree with TRBD1. In germline, CDR1 is SEHNR, CDR2 FQNEAQ (reference sequence). The CDR3 is 14 residues long. V lost 4 bases, J lost 8 bases, and 5 bases stayed unmatched. Here the CDR3 reads CASSSGQGGEKLFF. In DNA form, the CDR3 reads TGTGCCAGCAGCTCGGGACAGGGCGGGGAAAAACTGTTTTTT.

The gene calls are TRBV14 and TRBJ1-2; perhaps TRBD1 as D (6 bases). Trimming cost V 1 base and J 8 bases, with 11 bases left between them. This CDR3 region has 13 residues. The V gene's germline CDR1 is SGHDN and CDR2 FVKESK. The CDR3: CASSQGGRGGYTF. In DNA, the CDR3 is TGTGCCAGCAGCCAAGGGGGGCGTGGAGGCTACACCTTC. The whole variable domain, remainder taken from reference TRBV14 and TRBJ1-2, is EAGVTQFPSHSVIEKGQTVTLRCDPISGHDNLYWYRRVMGKEIKFLLHFVKESKQDESGMPNNRFLAERTGGTYSTLKVQPAELEDSGVYFCASSQGGRGGYTFGSGTRLTVV.

This clone occurred once. The rearrangement links TRBV6-1 to TRBJ2-1; the D is unclear. CDR1 MNHNS and CDR2 SASEGT come from the germline V gene. The CDR3 totals 12 residues. V was shortened by 6 bases and J by 3 bases, with 6 bases between the two germline ends. The CDR3 DNA reads as TGTGCCAGCAGCCCGTTCTACAATGAGCAGTTCTTC. Its translation: CASSPFYNEQFF.

The chain is built from TRBV9 and TRBJ1-5; 9 bases fit TRBD1. Germline V gene lookup returns CDR1 SGDLS and CDR2 YYNGEE. The CDR3 is made up of 15 amino acids. V lost 0 bases, J lost 5 bases, and 3 bases stayed unmatched. The CDR3 reads CASSVGDRVDQPQHF. The CDR3 DNA reads TGTGCCAGCAGCGTAGGGGACAGGGTGGATCAGCCCCAGCATTTT.

The V gene is TRBV5-1, the J gene TRBJ2-7, with TRBD1 identical over 9 bases. The CDR3 contains 14 residues. V was clipped by 3 bases and J by 2 bases; unmatched bases: 3. The germline gives CDR1 SGHRS, CDR2 YFSETQ. The CDR3 DNA reads as TGCGCCAGCAGCTCGGGACAGGGAGCCTACGAGCAGTACTTC. Protein product: CASSSGQGAYEQYF.

This chain links TRBV30 with TRBJ2-7; TRBD1 matches at 9 bases. Looked up from germline, CDR1 is GTSNPN and CDR2 is SVGIG (reference sequence). CDR3 size: 14 residues. The ends lost 5 bases at V and 1 base at J; junction bases unmatched: 6. The CDR3 spells CAWEDRGASYEQYF. In DNA form, the CDR3 reads TGTGCCTGGGAAGACAGGGGGGCGTCCTACGAGCAGTACTTC. The entire variable domain, with the rest obtained from reference TRBV30 and TRBJ2-7, is as follows: SQTIHQWPATLVQPVGSPLSLECTVEGTSNPNLYWYRQAAGRGLQLLFYSVGIGQISSEVPQNLSASRPQDRQFILSSKKLLLSDSGFYLCAWEDRGASYEQYFGPGTRLTVT.

The genes are TRBV6-6 and TRBJ1-2; no firm D call. Germline CDR1 and CDR2: MNHNY and SVGAGI (reference sequence). The CDR3 totals 11 residues. The ends were cut back, 6 bases at V and 6 bases at J, with 8 bases in the middle. For the CDR3, the DNA is TGTGCCAGCAGCGGACTAGATGGCTACACCTTC. This gives the protein CASSGLDGYTF.

V usage is TRBV5-1 and J usage is TRBJ2-7; TRBD2 agrees at 8 bases. The CDR3 has 14 amino acids. CDR1 is SGHRS, CDR2 YFSETQ, per germline. V was pared by 0 bases and J by 6 bases, with 5 bases of the junction left unmatched. CDR3: CASSLGGGPLEQYF. The CDR3 bases are TGCGCCAGCAGCTTGGGCGGGGGGCCCCTCGAGCAGTACTTC.

This clone was seen only once. A much bigger clone sits one base away, suggesting this may be a read error. The same CDR3 arises from other DNA sequences in this sample as well. The V and J genes are TRBV10-1 and TRBJ2-7, with D uncertain. This CDR3 region has 9 residues. In germline, CDR1 is WNHNN, CDR2 SYGVQD (reference sequence). CDR3 in DNA: TGTGCCAGCAGTGAAGAGCAGTACTTC. Amino acid sequence: CASSEEQYF.

This clone appeared a few times. This sequence joins TRBV5-1 and TRBJ2-3; D is ambiguous. The CDR3 length is 11 residues. The V end lost 2 bases, the J end lost 5 bases, and 3 bases lay between the germline ends. The germline V gene has CDR1 SGHRS and CDR2 YFSETQ. CDR3 nucleotide sequence: TGCGCCAGCAGCTTCGGAGATACGCAGTATTTT. It translates to CASSFGDTQYF.

The table lists this clone with a count of one. The V gene is TRBV5-6, the J gene TRBJ1-5; D may be TRBD1 (6 bases). CDR3 length equals 14 residues. Germline-derived CDR1 and CDR2 are SGHDT and YYEEEE. Trimming took off 4 bases at V and 4 bases at J, with 12 bases between the two ends. As DNA, the CDR3 is TGTGCCAGCAGCGCTAGGACAGCTAATCAGCCCCAGCATTTT. This translates into CASSARTANQPQHF.

This chain uses TRBV7-9 with TRBJ2-4; TRBD1 matches at 7 bases. V gave up 5 bases and J gave up 0 bases; unmatched junction bases: 16. Per the germline V gene, CDR1 is SEHNR and CDR2 is FQNEAQ (reference sequence). The CDR3 consists of 19 residues. DNA for the CDR3: TGTGCCAGCAGCCGCGAGACAGGGTTACCTTCTCTAGCCAAAAACATTCAGTACTTC. It specifies CASSRETGLPSLAKNIQYF.

Of note for this clone: Additional DNA sequences in this sample encode the identical CDR3. The rearrangement links TRBV5-1 to TRBJ2-6, with 8 bases identical to TRBD2. This CDR3 contains 16 residues. Germline CDR1 is SGHRS and CDR2 is YFSETQ. V shed 0 bases, J shed 4 bases, and the junction held 3 bases outside the gene matches. The CDR3 DNA is TGCGCCAGCAGCTTGGGCGGGGGGCTAGGGGCCAACGTCCTGACTTTC. Residues: CASSLGGGLGANVLTF.

The chain links TRBV5-4 to TRBJ2-1; TRBD2 aligns across 9 bases. Germline CDR1 reads SGHNT; CDR2 reads YYREEE (reference sequence). The CDR3 has 16 amino acids. Trimming removed 4 bases from V and 8 bases from J; junction bases left unmatched: 13. DNA of the CDR3: TGTGCCAGCAGCCTCGGAGGGCGGGGGGGCCGCGATGAGCAGTTCTTC. Protein sequence: CASSLGGRGGRDEQFF.

The chain joins TRBV5-4 to TRBJ2-7; no clear D. The CDR3 has 13 amino acids. Germline-derived CDR1 and CDR2 are SGHNT and YYREEE (reference sequence). The V gene lost 0 bases and the J gene lost 5 bases, with 9 bases spanning the gap. The CDR3 DNA follows: TGTGCCAGCAGCTTGGTCCAGGATCACGAGCAGTACTTC. Translation gives CASSLVQDHEQYF.

This chain links TRBV6-4 with TRBJ2-1, with TRBD1 matching over 8 bases. The germline gives CDR1 MRHNA, CDR2 SNTAGT. The CDR3 spans 14 residues. V lost 5 bases, J lost 5 bases, and 5 bases stayed unmatched. This chain's CDR3 is CASSLWTGHNEQFF. In DNA form, the CDR3 reads TGTGCCAGCAGTCTTTGGACAGGGCACAATGAGCAGTTCTTC.

This clone has just a few counts. The chain recombines TRBV7-2 with TRBJ2-7; 7 bases fit TRBD2. The CDR3 extends over 14 amino acids. Unmatched junction bases numbered 10, after V lost 4 bases and J lost 7 bases. CDR1 is SGHTA and CDR2 is FQGNSA in the germline V gene. Here the CDR3 reads CASSWGGGPQEQYF. In nucleotides, the CDR3 is TGTGCCAGCAGCTGGGGGGGAGGGCCGCAAGAGCAGTACTTC.

This sequence joins TRBV7-9 and TRBJ2-7, with 9 bases fitting TRBD1. Per the germline V gene, CDR1 is SEHNR and CDR2 is FQNEAQ (reference sequence). The junction had 6 bases not matched to a gene; V was cut back by 4 bases and J by 2 bases. There are 15 residues in the CDR3. The CDR3 sequence is CASSSTGTGPYEQYF. In nucleotides, the CDR3 is TGTGCCAGCAGCTCCACCGGGACAGGGCCCTACGAGCAGTACTTC. Full variable domain (remainder filled in from reference TRBV7-9 and TRBJ2-7): DTGVSQNPRHKITKRGQNVTFRCDPISEHNRLYWYRQTLGQGPEFLTYFQNEAQLEKSRLLSDRFSAERPKGSFSTLEIQRTEQGDSAMYLCASSSTGTGPYEQYFGPGTRLTVT.

V gene TRBV5-4 combines with J gene TRBJ2-2, with TRBD2 matching 8 bases. Germline CDR1 reads SGHNT; CDR2 reads YYREEE (reference sequence). The CDR3 spans 14 residues. Losses at the gene ends were 6 bases for V and 5 bases for J; bases not matched to a gene: 6. CDR3 amino acids: CASTAGGGTGELFF. Here the CDR3 DNA reads TGTGCCAGCACCGCGGGGGGAGGGACCGGGGAGCTGTTTTTT.